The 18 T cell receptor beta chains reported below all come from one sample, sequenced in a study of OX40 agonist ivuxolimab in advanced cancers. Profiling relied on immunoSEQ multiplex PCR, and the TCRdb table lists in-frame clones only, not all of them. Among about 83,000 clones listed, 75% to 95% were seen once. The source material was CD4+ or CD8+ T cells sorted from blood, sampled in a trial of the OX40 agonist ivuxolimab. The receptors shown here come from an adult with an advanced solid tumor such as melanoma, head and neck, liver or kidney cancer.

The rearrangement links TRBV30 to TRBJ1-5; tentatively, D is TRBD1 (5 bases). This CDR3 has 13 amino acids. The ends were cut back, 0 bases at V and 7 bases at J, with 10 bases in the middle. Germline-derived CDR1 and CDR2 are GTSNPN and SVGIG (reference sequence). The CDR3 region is CAWSVGVRQPQHF. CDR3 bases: TGTGCCTGGAGTGTAGGGGTTCGGCAGCCCCAGCATTTT.

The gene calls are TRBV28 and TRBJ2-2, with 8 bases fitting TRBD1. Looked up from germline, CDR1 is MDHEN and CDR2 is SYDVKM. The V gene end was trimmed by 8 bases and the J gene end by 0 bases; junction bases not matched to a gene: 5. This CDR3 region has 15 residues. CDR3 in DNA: TGTGCCAGCTTGGGACAGGCTACGAACACCGGGGAGCTGTTTTTT. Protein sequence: CASLGQATNTGELFF.

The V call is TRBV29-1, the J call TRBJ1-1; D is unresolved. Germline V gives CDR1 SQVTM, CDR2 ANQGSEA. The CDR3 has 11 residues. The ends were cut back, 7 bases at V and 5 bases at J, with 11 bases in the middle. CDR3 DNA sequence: TGCAGCGCCTTTCCGAGAACTGAAGCTTTCTTT. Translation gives CSAFPRTEAFF.

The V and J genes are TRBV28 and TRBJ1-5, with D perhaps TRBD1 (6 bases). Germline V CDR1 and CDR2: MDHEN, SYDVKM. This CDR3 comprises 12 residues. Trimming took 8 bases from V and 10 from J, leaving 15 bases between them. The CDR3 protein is CASSGGALPQHF. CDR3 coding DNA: TGTGCCAGCTCGGGGGGGGCTCTTCCCCAGCATTTT.

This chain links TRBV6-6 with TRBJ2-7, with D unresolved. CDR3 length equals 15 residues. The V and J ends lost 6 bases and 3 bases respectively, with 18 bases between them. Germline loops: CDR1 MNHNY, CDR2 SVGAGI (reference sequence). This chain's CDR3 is CASSSPRVPHYEQYV. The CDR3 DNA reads TGTGCCAGCAGCTCCCCCCGGGTCCCGCACTACGAGCAGTACGTC.

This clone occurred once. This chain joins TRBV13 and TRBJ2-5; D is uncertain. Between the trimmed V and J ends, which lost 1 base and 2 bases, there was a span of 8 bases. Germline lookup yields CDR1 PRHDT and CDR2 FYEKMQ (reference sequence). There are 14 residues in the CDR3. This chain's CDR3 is CASSLVGFQETQYF. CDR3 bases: TGTGCCAGCAGCTTAGTGGGCTTTCAAGAGACCCAGTACTTC.

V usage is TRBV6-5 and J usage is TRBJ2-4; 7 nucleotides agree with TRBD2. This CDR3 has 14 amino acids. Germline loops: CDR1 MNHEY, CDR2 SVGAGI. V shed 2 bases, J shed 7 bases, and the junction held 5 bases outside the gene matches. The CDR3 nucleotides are TGTGCCAGCAGTTACGGGGCGGGAGCGAACATTCAGTACTTC. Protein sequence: CASSYGAGANIQYF.

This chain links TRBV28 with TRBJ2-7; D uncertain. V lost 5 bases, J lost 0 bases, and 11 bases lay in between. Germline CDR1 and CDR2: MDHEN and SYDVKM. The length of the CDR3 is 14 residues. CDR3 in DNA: TGTGCCAGCAGTCTGTCCCAAAGCTCCTACGAGCAGTACGTC. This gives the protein CASSLSQSSYEQYV.

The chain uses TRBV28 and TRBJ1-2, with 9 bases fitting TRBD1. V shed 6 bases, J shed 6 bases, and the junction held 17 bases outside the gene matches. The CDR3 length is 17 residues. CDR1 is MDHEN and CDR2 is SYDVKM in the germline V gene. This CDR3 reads CASRNSPRDRVHHGYTF. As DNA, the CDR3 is TGTGCCAGCAGAAATTCTCCGCGGGACAGGGTCCATCATGGCTACACCTTC.

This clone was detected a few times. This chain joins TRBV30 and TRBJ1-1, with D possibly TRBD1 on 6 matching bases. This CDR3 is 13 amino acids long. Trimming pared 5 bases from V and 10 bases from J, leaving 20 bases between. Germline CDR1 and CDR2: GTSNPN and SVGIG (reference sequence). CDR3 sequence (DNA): TGTGCCTGGTCCCAGAGTACAGGGAATCGAGCTTTCTTT. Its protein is CAWSQSTGNRAFF.

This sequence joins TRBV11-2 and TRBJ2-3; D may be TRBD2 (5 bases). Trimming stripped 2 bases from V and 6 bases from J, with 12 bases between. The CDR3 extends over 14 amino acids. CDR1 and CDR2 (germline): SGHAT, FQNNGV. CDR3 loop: CASSLIAEEDTQYF. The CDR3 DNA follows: TGTGCCAGCAGCTTAATCGCGGAGGAGGATACGCAGTATTTT.

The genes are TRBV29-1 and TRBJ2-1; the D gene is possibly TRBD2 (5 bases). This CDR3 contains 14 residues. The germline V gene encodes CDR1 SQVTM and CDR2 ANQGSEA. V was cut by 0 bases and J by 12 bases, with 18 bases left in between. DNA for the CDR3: TGCAGCGTTGAAGAAGGACTGAGGCTCCTTTCGCAGTTCTTC. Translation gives CSVEEGLRLLSQFF.

The CDR3 DNA sequence: TGTGCCAGCAGTTTAGGGCAGGGGGCTAGGGAGCAGTACTTC. It yields the protein CASSLGQGAREQYF. The chain carries TRBV28 and TRBJ2-7, with TRBD1 matching 8 bases. The V gene's germline CDR1 is MDHEN and CDR2 SYDVKM. The CDR3 runs to 14 residues. The junction had 7 bases not matched to a gene; V was cut back by 2 bases and J by 7 bases. Complete variable domain (other parts from reference TRBV28 and TRBJ2-7): DVKVTQSSRYLVKRTGEKVFLECVQDMDHENMFWYRQDPGLGLRLIYFSYDVKMKEKGDIPEGYSVSREKKERFSLILESASTNQTSMYLCASSLGQGAREQYFGPGTRLTVT.

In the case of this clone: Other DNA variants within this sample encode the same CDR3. CDR3 region: CASSYRGSNQPQHF. The CDR3 nucleotides are TGTGCCAGCAGTTACAGGGGGAGCAATCAGCCCCAGCATTTT. V usage is TRBV6-5 and J usage is TRBJ1-5; the D gene is possibly TRBD1 (6 bases). Germline CDR1 reads MNHEY; CDR2 reads SVGAGI. The CDR3 covers 14 residues. Trimming took 2 bases from V and 1 from J, leaving 6 bases between them.

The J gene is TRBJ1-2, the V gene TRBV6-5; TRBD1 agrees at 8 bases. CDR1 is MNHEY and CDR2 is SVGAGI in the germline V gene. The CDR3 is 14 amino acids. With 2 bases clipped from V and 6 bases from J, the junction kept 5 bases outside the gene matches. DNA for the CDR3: TGTGCCAGCAGTTACAAAGGACAGGGCCATGGCTACACCTTC. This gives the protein CASSYKGQGHGYTF.

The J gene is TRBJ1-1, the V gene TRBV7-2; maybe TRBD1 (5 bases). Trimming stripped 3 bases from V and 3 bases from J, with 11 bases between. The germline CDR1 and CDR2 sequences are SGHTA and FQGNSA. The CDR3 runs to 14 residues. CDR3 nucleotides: TGTGCCAGCAGCTTTACAGGTTCCTACACTGAAGCTTTCTTT. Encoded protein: CASSFTGSYTEAFF.

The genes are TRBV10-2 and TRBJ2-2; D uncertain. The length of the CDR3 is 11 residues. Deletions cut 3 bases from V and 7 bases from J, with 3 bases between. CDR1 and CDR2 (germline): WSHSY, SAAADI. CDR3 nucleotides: TGCGCCAGCAGTGAACACGGGGAGCTGTTTTTT. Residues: CASSEHGELFF.

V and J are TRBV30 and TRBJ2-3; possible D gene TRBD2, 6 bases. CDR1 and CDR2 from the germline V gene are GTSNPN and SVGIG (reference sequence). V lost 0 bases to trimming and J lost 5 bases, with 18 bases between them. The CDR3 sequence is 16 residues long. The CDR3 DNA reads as TGTGCCTGGAGTGTACATAGCGGCCCCCCGGGAGATACGCAGTATTTT. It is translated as CAWSVHSGPPGDTQYF.